Listed below are T cell receptor beta chains from one sample, sequenced in a study of glioma-infiltrating T cells after dendritic cell vaccination. This table comes from immunoSEQ multiplex PCR, and its TCRdb copy is limited to in-frame clones, with some not included. The sample has roughly 100,000 clones, nearly 90% seen once. The sequencing here drew on blood, taken after dendritic cell vaccination. The source is a human donor with glioblastoma. Both conserved end residues are part of each CDR3. Fields, in order: V gene, D gene, clone size, CDR3 length, J gene, CDR3 protein, CDR3 DNA. The D gene is left open where the match is weak. Clone size is shown for a subset of rows, as once, few, many or a class of expanded clone.

V gene: TRBV2; D gene: NA; clone size: NA; CDR3 length: 13; J gene: TRBJ1-6; CDR3 protein: CASRGGYNSPLHF; CDR3 DNA: TGTGCCAGCAGGGGAGGATATAATTCACCCCTCCACTTT
V gene: TRBV6-1; D gene: NA; clone size: NA; CDR3 length: 16; J gene: TRBJ1-3; CDR3 protein: CASSESHRVSGNTIYF; CDR3 DNA: TGTGCCAGCAGTGAGTCTCACAGGGTCTCTGGAAACACCATATATTTT
V gene: TRBV7-2; D gene: TRBD1; clone size: NA; CDR3 length: 13; J gene: TRBJ1-4; CDR3 protein: CASSLPGGEKLFF; CDR3 DNA: TGTGCCAGCAGCTTACCAGGGGGTGAAAAACTGTTTTTT
V gene: TRBV7-6; D gene: TRBD1; clone size: once; CDR3 length: 14; J gene: TRBJ1-6; CDR3 protein: CASSRDSGNSPLHF; CDR3 DNA: TGTGCCAGCAGCCGGGACAGTGGTAATTCACCCCTCCACTTT
V gene: TRBV7-9; D gene: NA; clone size: NA; CDR3 length: 14; J gene: TRBJ2-7; CDR3 protein: CASSSGQISYEQYF; CDR3 DNA: TGTGCCAGCAGCTCCGGACAGATCTCCTACGAGCAGTACTTC
V gene: TRBV6-6; D gene: NA; clone size: NA; CDR3 length: 11; J gene: TRBJ2-7; CDR3 protein: CASSYTYEQYF; CDR3 DNA: TGTGCCAGCAGCTATACCTACGAGCAGTACTTC
V gene: TRBV7-9; D gene: TRBD2; clone size: NA; CDR3 length: 15; J gene: TRBJ2-3; CDR3 protein: CASSSGLAGVDTQYF; CDR3 DNA: TGTGCCAGCAGCTCGGGACTAGCGGGGGTAGATACGCAGTATTTT
V gene: TRBV30; D gene: NA; clone size: NA; CDR3 length: 16; J gene: TRBJ1-6; CDR3 protein: CAWSLAGPGYNSPLHF; CDR3 DNA: TGTGCCTGGAGTTTGGCGGGGCCCGGTTATAATTCCCCCCTCCACTTT
V gene: TRBV5-1; D gene: NA; clone size: NA; CDR3 length: 13; J gene: TRBJ1-2; CDR3 protein: CASSAAEIGGYTF; CDR3 DNA: TGCGCCAGCAGCGCGGCTGAGATTGGAGGCTACACCTTC
V gene: TRBV18; D gene: NA; clone size: NA; CDR3 length: 16; J gene: TRBJ1-2; CDR3 protein: CASSPPGSSANYGYTF; CDR3 DNA: TGTGCCAGCTCACCACCGGGCAGCTCCGCTAACTATGGCTACACCTTC
V gene: TRBV29-1; D gene: TRBD2; clone size: NA; CDR3 length: 15; J gene: TRBJ2-7; CDR3 protein: CSVDRTSGGMNEQYF; CDR3 DNA: TGCAGCGTTGATAGGACTAGCGGGGGGATGAACGAGCAGTACTTC
V gene: TRBV5-1; D gene: NA; clone size: NA; CDR3 length: 15; J gene: TRBJ2-7; CDR3 protein: CASSRGPDPGYEQYF; CDR3 DNA: TGCGCCAGCAGCCGCGGCCCAGACCCGGGATACGAGCAGTACTTC
V gene: TRBV7-2; D gene: TRBD1; clone size: NA; CDR3 length: 16; J gene: TRBJ2-1; CDR3 protein: CASSVAGTGVPNEQFF; CDR3 DNA: TGTGCCAGCAGCGTTGCCGGGACAGGGGTCCCCAATGAGCAGTTCTTC
V gene: TRBV5-6; D gene: NA; clone size: NA; CDR3 length: 14; J gene: TRBJ1-4; CDR3 protein: CASSLPHAGEKLFF; CDR3 DNA: TGTGCCAGCAGCTTGCCCCACGCCGGTGAAAAACTGTTTTTT
V gene: TRBV5-1; D gene: NA; clone size: NA; CDR3 length: 16; J gene: TRBJ2-7; CDR3 protein: CASSLEAGGAGGEQYF; CDR3 DNA: TGCGCCAGCAGCTTGGAGGCAGGAGGAGCGGGTGGAGAGCAGTACTTC
V gene: TRBV28; D gene: TRBD1; clone size: NA; CDR3 length: 16; J gene: TRBJ1-2; CDR3 protein: CAIEGQVSSANYGYTF; CDR3 DNA: TGTGCCATCGAGGGACAGGTTTCCTCAGCTAACTATGGCTACACCTTC
V gene: TRBV5-6; D gene: TRBD1; clone size: NA; CDR3 length: 14; J gene: TRBJ1-1; CDR3 protein: CASSPGQGNTEAFF; CDR3 DNA: TGTGCCAGCAGCCCAGGACAGGGGAACACTGAAGCTTTCTTT
V gene: TRBV27; D gene: TRBD1; clone size: NA; CDR3 length: 19; J gene: TRBJ2-7; CDR3 protein: CASSLFPHPQGAKSYEQYF; CDR3 DNA: TGTGCCAGCAGTTTATTCCCCCATCCACAGGGGGCGAAGTCCTACGAGCAGTACTTC
V gene: TRBV7-8; D gene: TRBD2; clone size: NA; CDR3 length: 14; J gene: TRBJ2-7; CDR3 protein: CASSFAGTTYEQYF; CDR3 DNA: TGTGCCAGCAGCTTCGCCGGGACTACCTACGAGCAGTACTTC
V gene: TRBV5-1; D gene: TRBD2; clone size: NA; CDR3 length: 14; J gene: TRBJ2-5; CDR3 protein: CASSGGTSRETQYF; CDR3 DNA: TGCGCCAGCAGCGGGGGGACTAGCAGAGAGACCCAGTACTTC
V gene: TRBV11-2; D gene: NA; clone size: NA; CDR3 length: 14; J gene: TRBJ1-2; CDR3 protein: CASSSKTENYGYTF; CDR3 DNA: TGTGCCAGCAGCTCGAAGACAGAAAACTATGGCTACACCTTC
V gene: TRBV11-2; D gene: TRBD2; clone size: NA; CDR3 length: 13; J gene: TRBJ2-5; CDR3 protein: CASSRLAQETQYF; CDR3 DNA: TGTGCCAGCAGCCGACTAGCCCAAGAGACCCAGTACTTC